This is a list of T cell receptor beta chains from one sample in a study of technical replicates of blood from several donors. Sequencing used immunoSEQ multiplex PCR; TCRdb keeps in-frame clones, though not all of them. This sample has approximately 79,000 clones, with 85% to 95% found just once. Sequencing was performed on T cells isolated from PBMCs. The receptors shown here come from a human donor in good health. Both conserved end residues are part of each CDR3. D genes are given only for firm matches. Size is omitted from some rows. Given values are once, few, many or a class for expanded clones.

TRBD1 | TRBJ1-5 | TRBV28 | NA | TGTGCCAGCAGTACGGGACAGGGATCTAGACAGCCCCAGCATTTT | CASSTGQGSRQPQHF
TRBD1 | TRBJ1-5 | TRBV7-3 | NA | TGTGCCAGCAGCTTAAGGGACAGACGTTATAGCAATCAGCCCCAGCATTTT | CASSLRDRRYSNQPQHF
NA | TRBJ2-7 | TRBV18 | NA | TGTGCCAGCTCACCAAGGGACTCAGATATGTACGAGCAGTACTTC | CASSPRDSDMYEQYF
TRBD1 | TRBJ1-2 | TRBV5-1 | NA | TGCGCCAGCAGCCCCTGGGACAGGGAAGGGGGCTACACCTTC | CASSPWDREGGYTF
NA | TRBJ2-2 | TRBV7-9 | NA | TGTGCCAGCAGCTTGGGGGGTACGCCCGGGGAGCTGTTTTTT | CASSLGGTPGELFF
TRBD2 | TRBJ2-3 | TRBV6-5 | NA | TGTGCCAGCGGGACTAGCGACACAGATACGCAGTATTTT | CASGTSDTDTQYF
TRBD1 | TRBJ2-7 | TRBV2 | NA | TGTGCCAGCAGCCTAGTGTACCCTTCCTCGGGACAGAAAACCTACGAGCAGTACTTC | CASSLVYPSSGQKTYEQYF
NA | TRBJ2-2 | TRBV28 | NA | TGTGCCAGCGGGACCGGGACAACGAACACCGGGGAGCTGTTTTTT | CASGTGTTNTGELFF
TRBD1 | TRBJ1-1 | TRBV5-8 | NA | TGTGCCAGCAGCTTGGGGACAGGGGATGTGGGATCTGAAGCTTTCTTT | CASSLGTGDVGSEAFF
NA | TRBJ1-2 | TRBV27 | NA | TGTGCCAGCAGTTTAGCCGTAGGGGCTAACTATGGCTACACCTTC | CASSLAVGANYGYTF
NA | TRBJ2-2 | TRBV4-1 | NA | TGCGCCAGCAGCCATGGCCCAGGGGTGGCCGGGGAGCTGTTTTTT | CASSHGPGVAGELFF
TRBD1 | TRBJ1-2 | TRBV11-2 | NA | TGTGCCAGCAGCATCGGGACAGGGGGCAACTATGGCTACACCTTC | CASSIGTGGNYGYTF
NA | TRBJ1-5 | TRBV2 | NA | TGTGCCAGCAGTGCCCATGATCAGCCCCAGCATTTT | CASSAHDQPQHF
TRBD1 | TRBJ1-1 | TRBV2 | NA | TGTGCCAGTACCGACAGGGTGACTGAAGCTTTCTTT | CASTDRVTEAFF
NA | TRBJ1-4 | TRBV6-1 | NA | TGTGCCAGCAGTGAATCGAGTGCAACTAATGAAAAACTGTTTTTT | CASSESSATNEKLFF
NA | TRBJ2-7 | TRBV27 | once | TGTGCCAGCAGTTTAAAGGCGGAAGAAGTCTACGAGCAGTACTTC | CASSLKAEEVYEQYF
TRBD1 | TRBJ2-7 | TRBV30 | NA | TGTGCCTGGACCCGACGACAGGGGACACCTCCCCAGCAGTACTTC | CAWTRRQGTPPQQYF
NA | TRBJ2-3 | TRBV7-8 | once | TGTGCCAGCACCGAAGCTAGGACTCGAAGTGCTTGGCAGTATTTT | CASTEARTRSAWQYF
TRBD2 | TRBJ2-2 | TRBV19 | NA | TGTGCCAGTAGTATGGTGCGGGAGGACACCGGGGAGCTGTTTTTT | CASSMVREDTGELFF
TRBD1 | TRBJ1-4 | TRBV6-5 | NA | TGTGCCAGCTCAGGGGGCGCTACTAATGAAAAACTGTTTTTT | CASSGGATNEKLFF
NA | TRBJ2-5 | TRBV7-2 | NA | TGTGCCAGCAGCTCTCTAAAAGGGAGGTTGGAGACCCAGTACTTC | CASSSLKGRLETQYF
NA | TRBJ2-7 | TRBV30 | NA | TGTGCCTGGAGTACGACAGAATCCTACGAGCAGTACTTC | CAWSTTESYEQYF
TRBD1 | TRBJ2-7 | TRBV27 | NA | TGTGCCAGCAGAATTTACCGGGACAGGTCCTACGAGCAGTACTTC | CASRIYRDRSYEQYF
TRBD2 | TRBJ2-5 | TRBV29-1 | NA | TGCAGCGTTGCCGCACTAGCGGGAGGAGGTGGAGAGACCCAGTACTTC | CSVAALAGGGGETQYF
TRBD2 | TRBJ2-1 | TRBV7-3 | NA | TGTGCCAGCAGCGGACTAGCGGGAGGGCATGAGCAGTTCTTC | CASSGLAGGHEQFF
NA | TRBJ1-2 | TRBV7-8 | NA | TGTGCCAGCAGCTCCTCCGTCGCGCTCTATGGCTACACCTTC | CASSSSVALYGYTF
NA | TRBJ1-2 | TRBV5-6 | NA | TGTGCCAGCAGCTTTTTTTACCAGGAGGTTAATGGCTACACCTTC | CASSFFYQEVNGYTF
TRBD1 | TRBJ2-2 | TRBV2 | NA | TGTGCCAGCAGTACCTGGACAGGGTTTATCTCGAACACCGGGGAGCTGTTTTTT | CASSTWTGFISNTGELFF
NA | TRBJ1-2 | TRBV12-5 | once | TGTGCTAGTGGGCGGCCAGGGCATCCGAGCGGCTACACCTTC | CASGRPGHPSGYTF
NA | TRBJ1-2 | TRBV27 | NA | TGTGCCACCCTAGACTCTACTCCTTATGGCTACACCTTC | CATLDSTPYGYTF
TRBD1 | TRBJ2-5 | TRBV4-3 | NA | TGCGCCAGCAGCCAAGATCTTGACAGGGCCGAGACCCAGTACTTC | CASSQDLDRAETQYF
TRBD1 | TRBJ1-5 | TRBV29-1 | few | TGCAGCGTGACGGGACAGGGGGATCAGCCCCAGCATTTT | CSVTGQGDQPQHF
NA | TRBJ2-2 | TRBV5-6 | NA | TGTGCCAGCAGCTTGGGTGTATTCACCGGGGAGCTGTTTTTT | CASSLGVFTGELFF
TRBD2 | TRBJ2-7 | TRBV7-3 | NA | TGTGCCAGCAGCTTAATAGGCGGGAGAGTTTACGAGCAGTACTTC | CASSLIGGRVYEQYF
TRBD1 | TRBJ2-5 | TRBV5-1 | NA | TGCGCCAGCAGCTTGTCAGGGGGCAGAGAGACCCAGTACTTC | CASSLSGGRETQYF
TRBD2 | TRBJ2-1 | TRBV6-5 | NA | TGTGCCAGCGGGAGGGCCCTCAATGAGCAGTTCTTC | CASGRALNEQFF
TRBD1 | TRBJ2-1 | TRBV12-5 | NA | TGTGCTAGTGCCATGCTTCGGGACAGGGACCCTAGTTGGGTAGGCAATGAGCAGTTCTTC | CASAMLRDRDPSWVGNEQFF
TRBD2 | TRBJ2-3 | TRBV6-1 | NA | TGTGCCAGCAGTGAAGTCACAGCGGGGACAGATACGCAGTATTTT | CASSEVTAGTDTQYF
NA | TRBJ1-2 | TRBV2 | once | TGTGCCAGCAGTGAAATCCAGGGTAGCTATGGCTACACCTTC | CASSEIQGSYGYTF
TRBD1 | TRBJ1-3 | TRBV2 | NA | TGTGCCAGCAGGGAAGCCTTCATTACAGGGGACGGAAACACCATATATTTT | CASREAFITGDGNTIYF
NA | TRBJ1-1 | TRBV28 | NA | TGTGCCAGCAGACATAACTCGGGGGCTTTCTTT | CASRHNSGAFF
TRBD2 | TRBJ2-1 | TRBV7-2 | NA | TGTGCCAGCAGCCTGACTAGCGGGAGGATAAATGAGCAGTTCTTC | CASSLTSGRINEQFF
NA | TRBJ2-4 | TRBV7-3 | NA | TGTGCCAGCAGCTTAAGTTCGGGCATTCAGTACTTC | CASSLSSGIQYF
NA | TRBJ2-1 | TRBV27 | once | TGTGCCAGCAGTTTAGGTCCCGGGACATTGATAAATGAGCAGTTCTTC | CASSLGPGTLINEQFF
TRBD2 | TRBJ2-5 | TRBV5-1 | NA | TGCGCCAGCAGCCAACTCGGACTAGTTTATGCGGCCCAGTACTTC | CASSQLGLVYAAQYF
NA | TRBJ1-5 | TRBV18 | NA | TGTGCCAGCTCACCAGGGGCGGGGCAGCCCCAGCATTTT | CASSPGAGQPQHF
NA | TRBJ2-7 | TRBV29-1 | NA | TGCAGCGTTGAATTTTCGACAAACTACGAGCAGTACTTC | CSVEFSTNYEQYF
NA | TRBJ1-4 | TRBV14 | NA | TGTGCCAGCAGCCAAGTGGGGGCGGGTGAAAAACTGTTTTTT | CASSQVGAGEKLFF
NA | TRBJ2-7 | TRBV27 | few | TGTGCCAGCAGTTTAGCGGGTAGAGCCTACGAGCAGTACTTC | CASSLAGRAYEQYF
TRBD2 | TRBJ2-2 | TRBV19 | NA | TGTGCCAGTAGTATAGGAGGGGAGGGACGCGGGGAGCTGTTTTTT | CASSIGGEGRGELFF
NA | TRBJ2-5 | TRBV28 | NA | TGTGCCAGCAGTTTCGGCGGGTCGGGGACCCAGTACTTC | CASSFGGSGTQYF
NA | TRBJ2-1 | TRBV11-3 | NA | TGTGCCAGCAGCTTAGGGACTGTCTACAATGAGCAGTTCTTC | CASSLGTVYNEQFF
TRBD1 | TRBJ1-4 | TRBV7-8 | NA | TGTGCCAGCAGCGGGACAGGGCTTAATGAAAAACTGTTTTTT | CASSGTGLNEKLFF
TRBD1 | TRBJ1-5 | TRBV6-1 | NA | TGTGCCAGCGACGACAGGGGGTTAAGTCAGCCCCAGCATTTT | CASDDRGLSQPQHF
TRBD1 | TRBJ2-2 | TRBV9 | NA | TGTGCCAGCAGCGTCGCTACTCTCCGGGACAGTCTAAACACCGGGGAGCTGTTTTTT | CASSVATLRDSLNTGELFF
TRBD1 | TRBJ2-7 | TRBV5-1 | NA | TGCGCCAGCAGTGAAACAACAGGGGGCCACGAGCAGTACTTC | CASSETTGGHEQYF
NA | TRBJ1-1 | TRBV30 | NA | TGTGCCTGGTCCCGGACAGAAGCTTTCTTT | CAWSRTEAFF